The entry below describes one T cell receptor beta chain. This entry comes from a study of CD8+ T cells in alopecia areata. It was cDNA, reverse transcribed from extracted RNA, that served as the sequencing template. Libraries were prepared by immunoSEQ multiplex PCR; TCRdb keeps only in-frame clonotypes and omits some of them. The table has a few hundred thousand clones, more than 30% seen once. The V and J ends lost 4 bases and 6 bases, in that order; junction bases with no gene match: 4. Germline values: CDR1 SGHTA, CDR2 FQGNSA. The CDR3 length is 14 residues. Treatment indicated: oral pan-JAK inhibitor, 5-10 mg twice daily. CD4+ and CD8+ T cells were sorted from PBMCs stained for CD3, CD4 and CD8.

The clonotype comes from a human donor with alopecia areata. The chain is built from TRBV7-2 and TRBJ2-1; the match to TRBD1 covers 9 bases. The sequenced sample was CD4+ T cells sorted from blood, obtained around week 30, from a patient treated with tofacitinib. Here the CDR3 DNA reads TGTGCCAGCAGCTCGCGGGACAGGGCCAATGAGCAGTTCTTC. It encodes CASSSRDRANEQFF.